Listed here is a single T cell receptor beta chain. Measured with immunoSEQ multiplex PCR; TCRdb has only the in-frame clones, and not every one. The table shows about 150,000 clones, with 65% to 90% occurring only once. The sample comes from a study of blood T cell repertoires in COVID-19. Study at large: Spain, Italy and the United States supplied samples that represented acute and convalescent COVID-19.

This TCR was recovered from a woman aged 60 to 75 with active or convalescent COVID-19. The material sequenced was peripheral blood.

The DNA for the CDR3 is TGTGCCAGCAGTTCGCGGACAGGGTCTTGGCCTTACGAGCAGTACTTC. Amino acid sequence: CASSSRTGSWPYEQYF. This chain connects TRBV6-5 to TRBJ2-7; 8 positions agree with TRBD1. CDR3 length: 16 residues. V trimming: 4 bases; J trimming: 4 bases; junction bases outside the gene matches: 12. Germline CDR1 and CDR2: MNHEY and SVGAGI.